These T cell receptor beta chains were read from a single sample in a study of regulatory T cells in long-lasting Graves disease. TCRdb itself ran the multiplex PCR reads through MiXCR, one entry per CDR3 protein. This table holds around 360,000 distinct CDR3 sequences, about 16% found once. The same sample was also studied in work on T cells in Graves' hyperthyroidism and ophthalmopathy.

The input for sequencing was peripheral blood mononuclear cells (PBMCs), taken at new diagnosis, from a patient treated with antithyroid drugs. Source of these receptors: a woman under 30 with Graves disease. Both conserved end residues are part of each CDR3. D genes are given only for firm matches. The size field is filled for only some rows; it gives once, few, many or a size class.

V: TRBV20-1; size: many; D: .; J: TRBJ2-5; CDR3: CSARDRHAKTQYF; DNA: TGCAGTGCTAGAGATCGACACGCTAAGACCCAGTACTTC
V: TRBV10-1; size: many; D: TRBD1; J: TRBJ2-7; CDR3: CASSVSQGKNYEQYF; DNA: TGCGCCAGCAGTGTATCACAGGGGAAGAACTACGAGCAGTACTTC
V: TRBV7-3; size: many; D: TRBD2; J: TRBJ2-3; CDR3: CASNPAGGQDTQYF; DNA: TGTGCCAGCAACCCAGCGGGAGGCCAAGATACGCAGTATTTT
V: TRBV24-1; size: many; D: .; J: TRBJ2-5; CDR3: CATSDPTTRSETQYF; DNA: TGTGCCACCAGTGACCCTACGACTAGATCGGAGACCCAGTACTTC
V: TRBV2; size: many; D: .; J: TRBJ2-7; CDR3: CASSGRGLKSASEQYF; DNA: TGTGCCAGCAGTGGACGCGGACTCAAATCCGCCAGTGAGCAGTACTTC
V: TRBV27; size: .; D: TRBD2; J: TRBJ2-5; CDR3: CASSDGGTQHF; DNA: TGTGCCAGCAGTGACGGGGGGACCCAGCACTTC
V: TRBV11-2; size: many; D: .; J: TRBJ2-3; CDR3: CASSSYYSLGDTDTQYF; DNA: TGTGCCAGCAGCTCATACTATAGTTTAGGGGACACAGATACGCAGTATTTT
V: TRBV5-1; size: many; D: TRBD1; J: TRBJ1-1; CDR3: CASSLGGQGDTEAFF; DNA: TGCGCCAGCAGCCTCGGGGGACAGGGCGACACTGAAGCTTTCTTT
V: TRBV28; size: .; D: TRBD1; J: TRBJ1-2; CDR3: CASSRPGQDNYGYTF; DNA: TGTGCCAGCAGCCGACCGGGACAGGATAACTATGGCTACACCTTC
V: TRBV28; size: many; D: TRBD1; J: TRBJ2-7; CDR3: CASSLQGRPYEQYF; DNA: TGTGCCAGCAGCCTACAGGGGCGACCCTACGAGCAGTACTTC
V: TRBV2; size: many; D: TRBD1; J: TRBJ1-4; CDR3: CASSDRGPTNEKLFF; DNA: TGTGCCAGCAGCGACAGGGGGCCGACTAATGAAAAACTGTTTTTT
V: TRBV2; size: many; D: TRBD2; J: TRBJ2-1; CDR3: CASTRTSGGYNEQFF; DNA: TGTGCCAGCACCAGGACTAGCGGGGGCTACAATGAGCAGTTCTTC
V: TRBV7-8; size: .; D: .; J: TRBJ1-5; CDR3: CASSPDRARGQSQHF; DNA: TGTGCCAGCAGCCCGGACCGCGCTCGTGGTCAGTCCCAGCATTTT
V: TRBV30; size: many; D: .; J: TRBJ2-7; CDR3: CAWSARHRAEHDEQYF; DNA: TGTGCCTGGAGTGCCAGACACAGAGCAGAACATGACGAGCAGTACTTC
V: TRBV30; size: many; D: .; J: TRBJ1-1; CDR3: CAWNRRSNTEAFF; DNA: TGTGCCTGGAATCGGCGGTCTAACACTGAAGCTTTCTTT
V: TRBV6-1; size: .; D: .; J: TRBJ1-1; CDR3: CASSVRRDTEAFF; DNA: TGTGCCAGCAGTGTCCGGCGTGACACTGAAGCTTTCTTT
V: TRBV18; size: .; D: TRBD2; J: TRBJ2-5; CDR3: CASSRPGLAGGQETQYF; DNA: TGTGCCAGCTCACGCCCGGGACTAGCGGGGGGCCAAGAGACCCAGTACTTC
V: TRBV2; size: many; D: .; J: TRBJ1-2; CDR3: CASSEGIYGYTF; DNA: TGTGCCAGCAGTGAAGGGATCTATGGCTACACCTTC
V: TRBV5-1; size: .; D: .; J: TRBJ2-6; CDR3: CASSLDSPGANVLTF; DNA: TGCGCCAGCAGCTTGGATTCTCCTGGGGCCAACGTCCTGACTTTC
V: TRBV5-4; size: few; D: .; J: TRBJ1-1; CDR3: CASSLDDTEAFF; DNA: TGTGCCAGCAGCTTGGACGATACTGAAGCTTTCTTT
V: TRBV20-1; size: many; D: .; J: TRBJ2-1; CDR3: CSAKRLSSYNEQFF; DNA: TGCAGTGCTAAACGGCTGAGCTCCTACAATGAGCAGTTCTTC
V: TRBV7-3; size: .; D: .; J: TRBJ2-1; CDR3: CASSRTPSSYNEQFF; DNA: TGTGCCAGCAGCCGTACTCCGAGCTCCTACAATGAGCAGTTCTTC
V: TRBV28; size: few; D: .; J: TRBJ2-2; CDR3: CASRVPLTGELFF; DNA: TGTGCCAGCAGGGTACCCCTCACCGGGGAGCTGTTTTTT
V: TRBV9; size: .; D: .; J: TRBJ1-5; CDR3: CASSVSFNQPQHF; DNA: TGTGCCAGCAGCGTTTCTTTCAATCAGCCCCAGCATTTT
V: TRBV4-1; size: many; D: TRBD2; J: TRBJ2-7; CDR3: CASSQALAGGYEQYF; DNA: TGCGCCAGCAGCCAAGCGCTAGCGGGAGGCTACGAGCAGTACTTC
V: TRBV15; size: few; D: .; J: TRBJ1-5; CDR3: CATSRDIRDGINQPQHF; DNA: TGTGCCACCAGCAGAGATATCCGGGACGGCATCAATCAGCCCCAGCATTTT
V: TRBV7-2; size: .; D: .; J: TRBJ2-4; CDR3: CASSLRFAKNIQYF; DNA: TGTGCCAGCAGCTTAAGGTTCGCCAAAAACATTCAGTACTTC
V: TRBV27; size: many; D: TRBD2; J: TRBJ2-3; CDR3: CASSFPSGGTDTQYF; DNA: TGTGCCAGCAGTTTCCCTAGCGGGGGCACAGATACGCAGTATTTT
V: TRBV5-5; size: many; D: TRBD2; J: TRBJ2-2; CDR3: CASSLGGTITGELFF; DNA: TGTGCCAGCAGCTTGGGAGGGACTATTACCGGGGAGCTGTTTTTT
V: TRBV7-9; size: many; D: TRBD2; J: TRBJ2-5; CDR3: CASSSQGLAGRETQYF; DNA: TGTGCCAGCAGCTCACAGGGACTAGCGGGGAGAGAGACCCAGTACTTC
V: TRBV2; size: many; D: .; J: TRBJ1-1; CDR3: CASSEERAAFF; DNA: TGTGCCAGCAGTGAAGAGAGGGCAGCTTTCTTT
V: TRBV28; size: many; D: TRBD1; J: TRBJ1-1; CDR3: CASSRPRTGEPEAFF; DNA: TGTGCCAGCAGTCGGCCCCGGACAGGAGAACCTGAAGCTTTCTTT
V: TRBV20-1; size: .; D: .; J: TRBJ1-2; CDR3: CSARYLGRARNGYTF; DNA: TGCAGTGCTAGATATTTGGGCAGGGCGAGGAATGGCTACACCTTC
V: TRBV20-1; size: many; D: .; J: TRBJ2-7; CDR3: CSARAGTYEQYF; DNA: TGCAGTGCTAGGGCGGGGACCTACGAGCAGTACTTC
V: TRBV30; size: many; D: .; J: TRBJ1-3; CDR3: CAWSVLTKRGSGNTIYF; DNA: TGTGCCTGGAGTGTACTAACCAAAAGGGGCTCTGGAAACACCATATATTTT
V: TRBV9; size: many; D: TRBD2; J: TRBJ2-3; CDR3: CASSGRSGRETDTQYF; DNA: TGTGCCAGCAGCGGCCGCAGCGGGAGGGAGACAGATACGCAGTATTTT
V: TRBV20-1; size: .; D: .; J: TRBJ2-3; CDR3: CSARDSGLRVMQPTDTQYF; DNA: TGCAGTGCTAGAGATTCAGGGCTCCGAGTCATGCAACCCACAGATACGCAGTATTTT
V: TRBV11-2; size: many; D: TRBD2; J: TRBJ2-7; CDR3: CASSGTSGSYEQYF; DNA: TGTGCCAGCAGTGGGACTAGCGGGAGCTACGAGCAGTACTTC
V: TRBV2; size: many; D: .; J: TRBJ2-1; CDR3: CASSGMGRLNEQFF; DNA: TGTGCCAGCAGTGGAATGGGTAGACTCAATGAGCAGTTCTTC
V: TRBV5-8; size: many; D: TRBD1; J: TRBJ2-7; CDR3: CASSETGFVDEQYF; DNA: TGTGCCAGCAGCGAGACAGGGTTTGTCGACGAGCAGTACTTC
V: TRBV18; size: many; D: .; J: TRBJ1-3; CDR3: CASSPPPWDTIYF; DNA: TGTGCCAGCTCACCCCCCCCCTGGGACACCATATATTTT
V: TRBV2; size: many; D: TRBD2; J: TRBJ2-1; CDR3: CASSETSGRGNEQFF; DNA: TGTGCCAGCAGTGAGACCAGCGGGAGGGGCAATGAGCAGTTCTTC
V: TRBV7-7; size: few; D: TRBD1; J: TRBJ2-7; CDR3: CASSLPGQGPYEQYF; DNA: TGTGCTAGCAGCTTGCCGGGACAGGGTCCCTACGAGCAGTACTTC
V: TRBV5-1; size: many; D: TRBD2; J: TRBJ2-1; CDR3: CASSLVPSGDSYNEQFF; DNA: TGTGCCAGCAGCTTGGTGCCTAGCGGGGACTCCTACAATGAGCAGTTCTTC
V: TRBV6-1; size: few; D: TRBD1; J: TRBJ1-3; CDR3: CASSPRLGQGAGNTIYF; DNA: TGTGCCAGCAGTCCCCGTTTAGGACAGGGGGCCGGAAACACCATATATTTT
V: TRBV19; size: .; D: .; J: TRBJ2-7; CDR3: CASSIRGGYEQYF; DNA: TGTGCCAGTAGTATCAGGGGTGGGTACGAGCAGTACTTC
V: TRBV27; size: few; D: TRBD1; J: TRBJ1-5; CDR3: CASGQGGQPQHF; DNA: TGTGCCAGCGGACAGGGGGGTCAGCCCCAGCATTTT
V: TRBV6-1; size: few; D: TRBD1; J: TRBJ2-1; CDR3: CASRDRDRQFF; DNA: TGTGCCAGCAGGGACCGGGACAGGCAGTTCTTC
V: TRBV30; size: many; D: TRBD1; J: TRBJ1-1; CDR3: CAWNSQGRTEAFF; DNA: TGTGCCTGGAACTCACAGGGGCGCACTGAAGCTTTCTTT
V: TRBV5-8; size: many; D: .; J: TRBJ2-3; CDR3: CASSLGTGMRRTDTQYF; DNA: TGTGCCAGCAGCTTGGGTACAGGGATGCGCCGCACAGATACGCAGTATTTT
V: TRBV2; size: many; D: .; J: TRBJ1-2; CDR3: CASKLSGRNRYTF; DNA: TGTGCCAGCAAACTCTCCGGTCGGAATCGCTACACCTTC
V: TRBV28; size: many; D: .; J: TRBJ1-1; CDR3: CASSFQGLHTEAFF; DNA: TGTGCCAGCAGTTTTCAGGGGCTTCACACTGAAGCTTTCTTT
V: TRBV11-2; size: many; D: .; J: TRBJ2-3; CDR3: CASSLDWVSDTQYF; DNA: TGTGCCAGCAGCTTAGACTGGGTCTCAGATACGCAGTATTTT
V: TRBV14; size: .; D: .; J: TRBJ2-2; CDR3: CASSLHGAGELFF; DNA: TGTGCCAGCAGCCTTCACGGGGCCGGGGAGCTGTTTTTT
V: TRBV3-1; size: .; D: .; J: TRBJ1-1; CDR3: CASSVHRDKGGTEAFF; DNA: TGTGCCAGCAGCGTTCACCGGGACAAAGGAGGCACTGAAGCTTTCTTT